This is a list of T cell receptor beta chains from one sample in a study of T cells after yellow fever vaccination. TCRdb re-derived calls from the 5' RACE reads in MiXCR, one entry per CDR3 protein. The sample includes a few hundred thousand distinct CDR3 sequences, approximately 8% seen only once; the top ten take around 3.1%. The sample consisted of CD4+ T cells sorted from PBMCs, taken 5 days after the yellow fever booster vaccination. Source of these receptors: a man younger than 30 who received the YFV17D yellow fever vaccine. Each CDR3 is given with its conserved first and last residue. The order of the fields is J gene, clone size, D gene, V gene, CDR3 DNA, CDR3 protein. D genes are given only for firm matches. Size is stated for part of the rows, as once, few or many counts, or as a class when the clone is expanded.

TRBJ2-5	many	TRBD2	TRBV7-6	TGTGCCAGCAGCCGTCGGACTAGCGGCCAAGAGACCCAGTACTTC	CASSRRTSGQETQYF
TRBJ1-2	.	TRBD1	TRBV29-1	TGCAGCGTCGAGCCGGGACAGGGCGGGTATGGCTACACCTTC	CSVEPGQGGYGYTF
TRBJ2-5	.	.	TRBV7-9	TGTGCCAGCAGCATAGGTAGCGTGCAAGAGACCCAGTACTTC	CASSIGSVQETQYF
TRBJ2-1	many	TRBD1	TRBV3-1	TGTGCCAGCAGCCGCCGGGACAGCTCCTACAATGAGCAGTTCTTC	CASSRRDSSYNEQFF
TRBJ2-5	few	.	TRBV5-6	TGTGCCAGCAGCTCGGCCTCAGGCATGTGGCAGTACTTC	CASSSASGMWQYF
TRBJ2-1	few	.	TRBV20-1	TGCAGTGCTAGTTACCCGGCTTACAATGAGCAGTTCTTC	CSASYPAYNEQFF
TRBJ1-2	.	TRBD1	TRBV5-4	TGTGCCAGCAGCTTGAACCCCGACAGGGTGTACGGCTACACCTTC	CASSLNPDRVYGYTF
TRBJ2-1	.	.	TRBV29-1	TGCAGCGTTGCTATGGATGAGCAGTTCTTC	CSVAMDEQFF
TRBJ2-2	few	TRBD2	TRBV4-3	TGCGCCAGCAGATCAGGGACTAGCGGTTACACCGGGGAGCTGTTTTTT	CASRSGTSGYTGELFF
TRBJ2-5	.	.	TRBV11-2	TGTGCCAGCAGCGGTAGCGGCCCAGTGTACCAAGAGACCCAGTACTTC	CASSGSGPVYQETQYF
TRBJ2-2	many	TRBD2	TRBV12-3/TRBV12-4	TGTGCCAGCAGCCTGGGCGGGGGGAACACCGGGGAGCTGTTTTTT	CASSLGGGNTGELFF
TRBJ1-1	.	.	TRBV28	TGTGCCAGCAGGGACGGGGGTGACTGGACTGAAGCTTTCTTT	CASRDGGDWTEAFF
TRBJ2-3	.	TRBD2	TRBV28	TGTGCCATTAAGGCGGGAGCCACAGATACGCAGTATTTT	CAIKAGATDTQYF
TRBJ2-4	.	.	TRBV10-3	TGTGCCATCAGTGAAACAGGGCTAGCCAAAAACATTCAGTACTTC	CAISETGLAKNIQYF
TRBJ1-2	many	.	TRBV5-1	TGCGCCAGCAGCCCGGGCCCAAATGGCTACACCTTC	CASSPGPNGYTF
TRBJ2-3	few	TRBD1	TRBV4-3	TGCGCCAGCAGCCTGCGACAGGGATCTAGCACAGATACGCAGTATTTT	CASSLRQGSSTDTQYF
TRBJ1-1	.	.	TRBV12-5	TGTGCTAGTGGTTTGGAAGAGAACACTGAAGCTTTCTTT	CASGLEENTEAFF
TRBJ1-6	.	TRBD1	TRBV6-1	TGTGCCAGCAGGGGACAGGGTTTTCTTCGGGATTCACCCCTCCACTTT	CASRGQGFLRDSPLHF
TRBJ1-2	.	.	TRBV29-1	TGCAGCGTTGTCGCTGTTCGGGTCGGCTACACCTTC	CSVVAVRVGYTF
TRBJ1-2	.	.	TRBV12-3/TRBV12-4	TGTGCCAGCAGCCGACGAGGGGAGGTTGGCCTCACCTTC	CASSRRGEVGLTF
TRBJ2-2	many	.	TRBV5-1	TGCGCCAGCAGCTTAATAGGGACCGGGGAGCTGTTTTTT	CASSLIGTGELFF
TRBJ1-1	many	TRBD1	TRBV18	TGTGCCAGCTCACCCCGACAGGGAGGGACTGAAGCTTTCTTT	CASSPRQGGTEAFF